The 26 T cell receptor beta chains below were found in one sample sequenced in a study of regulatory T cells in long-lasting Graves disease. As to time point: persistent/refractory GD, antithyroid drugs over 5 years with positive TRAb. RNA extracted from PBMCs served as the sequencing template. Sequencing libraries for TCR beta were prepared with iRepertoire HTBI primers and Arm-PCR of CDR3 regions. TCRdb itself ran the multiplex PCR reads through MiXCR, one entry per CDR3 protein. Of more than 300,000 distinct CDR3 sequences listed, roughly 25% are singletons. Sequenced here: peripheral blood mononuclear cells (PBMCs), sampled when the disease was refractory, from a patient treated with antithyroid drugs. The source of these receptors is a woman between 40 and 50 years old with Graves disease.

This clonotype was detected many times. The chain joins TRBV6-5 to TRBJ2-7; 8 bases fit TRBD1. Germline loops: CDR1 MNHEY, CDR2 SVGAGI. The CDR3 length is 16 residues. J gave up 5 bases and V 1 base, and 10 bases lay outside the gene matches. The CDR3 protein is CASSYLGFGQGHEQYF. The CDR3 bases are TGTGCCAGCAGTTACTTAGGGTTCGGACAGGGCCACGAGCAGTACTTC.

This clonotype was found many times. The rearrangement joins TRBV20-1 to TRBJ1-5; D not resolved. V dropped 2 bases and J dropped 8 bases, with 13 bases sitting between them. The V gene's germline CDR1 is DFQATT and CDR2 SNEGSKA (reference sequence). The length of the CDR3 is 13 residues. The CDR3 region is CSARWGQTKPQHF. The CDR3 region has the DNA TGCAGTGCTAGATGGGGTCAGACAAAGCCCCAGCATTTT.

This chain uses TRBV5-1 with TRBJ2-7, with D perhaps TRBD1 or TRBD2 (5 bases each). There are 14 residues in the CDR3. The germline V gene has CDR1 SGHRS and CDR2 YFSETQ. V lost 4 bases to trimming and J lost 6 bases, with 17 bases between them. CDR3 bases: TGCGCCAGCAGCAGGGACCTACTAACGGGCGAGCAGTACTTC. The encoded protein is CASSRDLLTGEQYF.

This clonotype occurred a few times. The chain is built from TRBV20-1 and TRBJ2-7; 11 bases are shared with TRBD2. Germline V lookup: CDR1 DFQATT, CDR2 SNEGSKA (reference sequence). Germline trimming cut 0 bases from V and 5 bases from J; bases unmatched to any gene: 3. The length of the CDR3 is 14 residues. CDR3 residues: CSARDPLAGDEQYF. The CDR3 DNA reads as TGCAGTGCTAGAGATCCACTAGCGGGAGACGAGCAGTACTTC.

The rearrangement joins TRBV20-1 to TRBJ1-5; TRBD1 is a possible D gene (6 bases). Germline values: CDR1 DFQATT, CDR2 SNEGSKA (reference sequence). The CDR3 runs to 18 residues. V was shortened by 3 bases and J by 0 bases, with 21 bases between the two germline ends. The CDR3 DNA reads as TGCAGTGCTAGGCCCAGGGCGGGGGCAAGATATAGCAATCAGCCCCAGCATTTT. Translated: CSARPRAGARYSNQPQHF.

In its sample, this clonotype was seen a few times. Since a much larger clone is just one base distant, this may be a read error. The genes are TRBV27 and TRBJ1-1; weak D call: TRBD1 (6 bases). In germline, CDR1 is MNHEY, CDR2 SMNVEV (reference sequence). The CDR3 extends over 13 amino acids. The CDR3 reads CASSHNRDTEALF. CDR3 DNA sequence: TGTGCCAGCAGCCACAACAGGGACACTGAAGCTCTCTTT.

This clonotype turned up a few times. The chain combines TRBV12-5 with TRBJ2-1, with 11 bases identical to TRBD2. Germline V gene lookup returns CDR1 LGHNT and CDR2 FRNRAP. The J segment lost 8 bases and the V segment lost 6 bases, leaving 9 bases of the junction unmatched. The length of the CDR3 is 15 residues. The CDR3 here is CASGLTSGMWYEQFF. In nucleotides, the CDR3 is TGTGCTAGTGGCTTGACTAGCGGGATGTGGTATGAGCAGTTCTTC.

This chain links TRBV3-1 with TRBJ2-7; 9 bases align to TRBD1. The V and J ends lost 5 bases and 1 base, in that order; junction bases with no gene match: 6. CDR3 length: 15 residues. Germline V gene sequence: CDR1 LGHDT, CDR2 YNNKEL (reference sequence). CDR3 bases: TGTGCCAGCAGCTATCAAGGGACAGGGTCCTACGAGCAGTACTTC. Encoded protein: CASSYQGTGSYEQYF.

The gene calls are TRBV20-1 and TRBJ1-4, with TRBD1 identical over 8 bases. Germline CDR1 reads DFQATT; CDR2 reads SNEGSKA (reference sequence). The CDR3 contains 14 residues. Losses at the gene ends were 1 base for V and 7 bases for J; bases not matched to a gene: 5. The CDR3 DNA follows: TGCAGTGCTAGAGTTCGGACAGGGACTGAAAAACTGTTTTTT. This codes for CSARVRTGTEKLFF.

The chain links TRBV3-1 to TRBJ2-5, with unresolved D. Germline V gene sequence: CDR1 LGHDT, CDR2 YNNKEL (reference sequence). This CDR3 is built from 14 residues. The V end lost 1 base, the J end lost 3 bases, and 9 bases lay between the germline ends. CDR3: CASSQGLGKETQYF. Here the CDR3 DNA reads TGTGCCAGCAGCCAAGGATTAGGGAAAGAGACCCAGTACTTC.

This clonotype was seen at least ten times. The chain has TRBV28 and TRBJ2-7; D assignment may be TRBD1 or TRBD2 (6 bases each). Per the germline V gene, CDR1 is MDHEN and CDR2 is SYDVKM. CDR3 length equals 14 residues. Trimming pared 6 bases from V and 6 bases from J, leaving 18 bases between. The CDR3 DNA follows: TGTGCCAGCAGGATGGTGGAGGGGGAGCTCGAGCAGTACTTC. Its protein is CASRMVEGELEQYF.

The rearrangement joins TRBV7-2 to TRBJ2-1, with D unresolved. Germline lookup yields CDR1 SGHTA and CDR2 FQGNSA. This CDR3 comprises 13 residues. Trimming stripped 0 bases from V and 8 bases from J, with 8 bases between. CDR3: CASSLARLYEQFF. Written as DNA, the CDR3 is TGTGCCAGCAGCTTAGCGCGGCTGTATGAGCAGTTCTTC.

This clonotype was recorded at least ten times. The V gene is TRBV28, the J gene TRBJ2-7, with D possibly being TRBD2 (6 bases). Germline-derived CDR1 and CDR2 are MDHEN and SYDVKM. V was cut by 6 bases and J by 2 bases, with 11 bases left in between. The CDR3 covers 13 residues. The CDR3 sequence is CASRGGGTYEQYF. The CDR3, as DNA: TGTGCCAGCAGGGGGGGAGGCACCTACGAGCAGTACTTC.

This clonotype was recorded at least ten times. The chain employs TRBV6-2 or TRBV6-3 and TRBJ1-6, with TRBD1 matching over 7 bases. This CDR3 region has 18 residues. The germline gives CDR1 MNHEY, CDR2 SVGEGT. J was trimmed by 9 bases and V by 0 bases; bases with no gene match: 14. CDR3 sequence (DNA): TGTGCCAGCAGTTACTCGGTAGCGGACAGGTCGAAGGTTTCACCCCTCCACTTT. Its translation is CASSYSVADRSKVSPLHF.

This clonotype was recorded at least ten times. The rearrangement links TRBV28 to TRBJ1-1; 9 bases are a match to TRBD1. J was trimmed by 5 bases and V by 6 bases; bases with no gene match: 10. The CDR3 is 15 amino acids. The germline V gene encodes CDR1 MDHEN and CDR2 SYDVKM. As DNA, the CDR3 is TGTGCCAGCAGGAAGATGCACAGGGGGCTTACTGAAGCTTTCTTT. It specifies CASRKMHRGLTEAFF.

The J gene is TRBJ2-7, the V gene TRBV4-1; unclear D gene. Germline assignment: CDR1 MGHRA and CDR2 YSYEKL. The CDR3 spans 19 residues. V lost 0 bases and J lost 4, with 25 bases in between. CDR3 sequence: CASSQEVLRRLPFSYEQYF. For the CDR3, the DNA is TGCGCCAGCAGCCAAGAGGTGTTGAGGCGACTTCCCTTTTCGTACGAGCAGTACTTC.

This clonotype was observed at least ten times. The chain links TRBV28 to TRBJ2-5; D gene unclear. Germline CDR1 is MDHEN and CDR2 is SYDVKM. This CDR3 has 12 amino acids. V was shortened by 6 bases and J by 2 bases, with 7 bases between the two germline ends. The CDR3 DNA sequence: TGTGCCAGCAGACGGCAGCAAGAGACCCAGTACTTC. This sequence encodes CASRRQQETQYF. Full variable domain (remainder filled in from reference TRBV28 and TRBJ2-5): DVKVTQSSRYLVKRTGEKVFLECVQDMDHENMFWYRQDPGLGLRLIYFSYDVKMKEKGDIPEGYSVSREKKERFSLILESASTNQTSMYLCASRRQQETQYFGPGTRLLVL.

The chain joins TRBV18 to TRBJ1-1; D may be TRBD1 (5 bases). Germline assignment: CDR1 KGHSH and CDR2 LQKENI. Trimming pared 5 bases from V and 3 bases from J, leaving 13 bases between. CDR3 length equals 14 residues. CDR3 sequence reads: CASSDFRGDTEAFF. In nucleotides, the CDR3 is TGTGCCAGCTCAGACTTCCGAGGGGACACTGAAGCTTTCTTT.

This clonotype was seen at least ten times. The gene calls are TRBV20-1 and TRBJ1-2; no reliable D call. Per the germline V gene, CDR1 is DFQATT and CDR2 is SNEGSKA (reference sequence). Between the trimmed V and J ends, which lost 0 bases and 1 base, there was a span of 6 bases. The CDR3 contains 13 residues. This chain's CDR3 is CSARDDYNYGYTF. The CDR3 bases are TGCAGTGCTAGAGACGATTATAACTATGGCTACACCTTC.

This clonotype has a count of ten or more. The chain employs TRBV6-1 and TRBJ2-6; 8 bases agree with TRBD1. The trim removed 11 bases at V and 3 bases at J, leaving 12 bases unmatched. Per germline, CDR1 MNHNS and CDR2 SASEGT. This CDR3 is 16 amino acids long. The CDR3 here is CAGRDRFNYGANVLTF. As DNA, the CDR3 is TGTGCCGGCCGGGACAGGTTCAATTATGGGGCCAACGTCCTGACTTTC.

This clonotype has at least ten counts. The genes are TRBV29-1 and TRBJ1-2, with 8 positions matching TRBD1. V was pared by 6 bases and J by 4 bases, with 7 bases of the junction left unmatched. The CDR3 totals 13 residues. Germline V gives CDR1 SQVTM, CDR2 ANQGSEA. The CDR3 here is CSVAGTGLYGYTF. The CDR3, as DNA: TGCAGCGTGGCCGGGACAGGCCTCTATGGCTACACCTTC.

This clonotype was seen a handful of times. This chain uses TRBV6-2 or TRBV6-3 with TRBJ2-4; 11 nucleotides agree with TRBD1. V was pared by 6 bases and J by 7 bases, with 5 bases of the junction left unmatched. Germline assignment: CDR1 MNHEY and CDR2 SVGEGT. This CDR3 is built from 14 residues. The CDR3, as DNA: TGTGCCAGCAGATCCGGGACAGGGGGGAACATTCAGTACTTC. Translating gives CASRSGTGGNIQYF.

This clonotype appeared a few times. The J gene is TRBJ2-7, the V gene TRBV18; D remains unclear. The CDR3 sequence is 12 residues long. Germline V CDR1 and CDR2: KGHSH, LQKENI. Trimming removed 2 bases at V and 5 bases at J, with 7 bases between. The CDR3 loop reads CASSPGENEQYF. The CDR3 nucleotides are TGTGCCAGCTCACCAGGGGAAAACGAGCAGTACTTC. Full variable domain (rest looked up from reference TRBV18 and TRBJ2-7): NAGVMQNPRHLVRRRGQEARLRCSPMKGHSHVYWYRQLPEEGLKFMVYLQKENIIDESGMPKERFSAEFPKEGPSILRIQQVVRGDSAAYFCASSPGENEQYFGPGTRLTVT.

The chain employs TRBV10-2 and TRBJ1-2; no clear D. The ends were cut back, 6 bases at V and 4 bases at J, with 12 bases in the middle. This CDR3 spans 13 amino acids. CDR1 and CDR2 from the germline V gene are WSHSY and SAAADI. The DNA of the CDR3 is TGCGCCAGCAGGCCAGCGGCTAGCTATGGCTACACCTTC. Amino acid sequence: CASRPAASYGYTF.

This clonotype was recorded many times. The rearrangement uses TRBV6-5 and TRBJ2-5; D is possibly TRBD1 or TRBD2 (5 bases each). With 0 bases removed from V and 4 bases from J, the gap between germline ends came to 18 bases. CDR1 MNHEY and CDR2 SVGAGI come from the germline V gene. CDR3 size: 17 residues. CDR3 loop: CASSYSDGAWVGETQYF. The DNA for the CDR3 is TGTGCCAGCAGTTACTCCGACGGGGCTTGGGTAGGAGAGACCCAGTACTTC.

This clonotype has a count of ten or more. The V and J genes are TRBV6-4 and TRBJ1-1, with 7 bases that match TRBD1. J lost 4 bases, V lost 6 bases, and 5 bases had no gene match. The CDR3 consists of 13 residues. In germline, CDR1 is MRHNA, CDR2 SNTAGT. CDR3 in DNA: TGTGCCAGCAGCCAGACAGGGTTCACTGAAGCTTTCTTT. Its translation: CASSQTGFTEAFF.